This T cell receptor beta chain was retrieved from a study of identical twins (dated by TCRdb to the mid-2010s). About the investigation overall: TCR alpha and beta repertoires from monozygotic twins, unrelated adults of various ages and cord blood were deep-sequenced to test whether fetal clonotypes persist. To rule out contamination, the twin experiments were replicated at different times with different library preparation protocols. What the research found in general, with its limitations: In beta out-of-frame sequences, excess twin sharing was weaker, because having fewer shared sequences lowered the signal-to-noise ratio. Compared with coincidental sharing between unrelated individuals, out-of-frame TCR alpha sequences shared between twins showed an excess of sequences with low generation probability. Invariant T cells such as MAIT and iNKT could partly confound zero-insertion analyses, though diverse VJ usage argued against this for most clonotypes. Recombination models systematically underestimated out-of-frame TCR alpha sharing in monozygotic twins but agreed with sharing between unrelated individuals. Abundant cord blood beta clonotypes had fewer insertions, young adult naive repertoires showed a similar but weaker trend, and memory repertoires showed no such trend. Because the same donors could not be followed over many years, conclusions were based on cross-sectional statistical analysis.

Receptor libraries were prepared by 5' RACE. The sequencer was an Illumina HiSeq 2000. Template switching introduced a universal primer binding site; the final cDNA contained a unique molecular identifier, enabling accurate counting of TCR cDNA molecules. Specific primers in the conserved constant-segment region were used to synthesize first-strand cDNA for TCR alpha and beta chains. To control for contamination, every cDNA library carried two barcodes: a SMART-Mk sample barcode plus Illumina barcodes. TruSeq adapter sequences and Illumina sample barcodes were added in two successive PCR steps. Sequencing of the TCR alpha and beta cDNA libraries was done on the Illumina HiSeq platform using custom primers. Per the source publication's procedure: MiGEC was used to process raw reads and extract unique molecular identifiers, and MiXCR was used to find CDR3 positions. Recombination models were inferred per individual with the repgenHMM and IGoR tools using an EM algorithm. Shared clonotype analysis was performed with the tcR package in R, normalizing sharing by the product of cloneset sizes. To study raw recombination free of thymic and clonal selection effects, out-of-frame nonproductive sequences were analyzed. The public reads were reanalyzed by TCRdb: fastp trimming at Q25, MiXCR alignment, in-frame beta chains only. Every distinct CDR3 protein forms one entry, paired with its most common genes and DNA. The V and J calls and clone size come from TCRdb's table, not from the authors' own analysis. The sample includes just over 450,000 distinct CDR3 sequences, with 13% to 15% observed a single time. The ten most abundant clones make up around 0.57% of the sample.

This clonotype occurred a few times. Its antigen is unknown. Nothing much larger sits one base from this clone, and base qualities are not available. In the germline V gene (reference sequence), CDR1 corresponds to DFQATT and CDR2 to SNEGSKA. Ends trimmed: V by 0 bases, J by 7 bases; bases unmatched to a gene: 7. Including cysteine and phenylalanine, the CDR3 has 14 amino acids. Only the CDR3 region is kept as DNA, spanning 42 bases read in frame from base 1. Only healthy Caucasian donors were included. The twin cohort comprised three pairs of female monozygotic twins, all aged roughly 18 to 30 years. CD4+ and CD8+ T cell populations were isolated with positive isolation kits from Invitrogen. These sequences were also reported in another study, on yellow fever vaccine responses in identical twins. From the second report: The T cell response to vaccination in identical twins was reported by the authors to appear partly convergent and partly personalized. In identical twins, the study followed T cell clones that responded to the vaccine with precision.

Sequenced material: CD4+ T cells sorted from blood. This clonotype was sampled from a woman aged 18-30 years in good health. The chain couples TRBV20-1 to TRBJ2-5, and TRBD1 aligns with 8 junction nucleotides. The CDR3 region has the sequence CSARDYQGALTQYF. The sequenced DNA is TGCAGTGCTAGAGATTATCAGGGGGCTTTGACCCAGTACTTC.